A selection of T cell receptor beta chains follows, all from one sample in a study of T cells in Graves' hyperthyroidism and ophthalmopathy. In TCRdb, the multiplex PCR reads were re-called with MiXCR into one record per CDR3 protein. Of fewer than 650,000 distinct CDR3 sequences listed, 14% were seen once; the top ten hold roughly 5.7%. The sequenced sample was blood. The source of these receptors is a woman younger than 45 with Graves' hyperthyroidism that later progressed to Graves' ophthalmopathy. Each CDR3 is given with its conserved first and last residue. The D gene is left open where the match is weak. The listing skips clone size in some rows; elsewhere it reads once, few, many or a size class.

>TRBJ1-1|many|-|14|TRBV20-1
TGCAGTGCTAGAGATGCACCAGGGAGCACTGAAGCTTTCTTT
CSARDAPGSTEAFF
>TRBJ2-3|-|-|13|TRBV20-1
TGCAGTGCTAGAGATCCTAGCAGGGGTACGCAGTATTTT
CSARDPSRGTQYF
>TRBJ2-1|-|TRBD2|14|TRBV20-1
TGCAGTGCTAGTTACAGCGGGAGGGTCAATGAGCAGTTCTTC
CSASYSGRVNEQFF
>TRBJ1-2|-|-|12|TRBV19
TGTGCCAGTAGTATAGATGGGGACGACTGCACCTTC
CASSIDGDDCTF
>TRBJ1-2|many|-|13|TRBV5-5
TGTGCCAGCAGCCCCGGTCTTTCAAATGGCTACACCTTC
CASSPGLSNGYTF
>TRBJ2-5|-|-|12|TRBV18
TGTGCCAGCTCACGCGACATGGAGACCCAGTACTTC
CASSRDMETQYF
>TRBJ2-7|many|-|14|TRBV3-1
TGTGCCAGCAGCCAAGACCCCCGGACCTACGAGCAGTACTTC
CASSQDPRTYEQYF
>TRBJ1-4|many|-|16|TRBV20-1
TGCAGTGCTCGGAGCAGGACAAGGGGGACTAATGAAAAACTGTTTTTT
CSARSRTRGTNEKLFF
>TRBJ1-5|-|-|18|TRBV4-1
TGCGCCAGCAGCCAAGAAGGACAAGGCGCCCTTCTAAATCAGCCCCAGCATTTT
CASSQEGQGALLNQPQHF
>TRBJ1-6|many|-|15|TRBV10-3
TGTGCCATCAGTGAATCGGGTCTGGGCAATTCACCCCTCCACTTT
CAISESGLGNSPLHF
>TRBJ2-7|few|-|13|TRBV30
TGTGCCTGGAGTCATAGGGAGGCGAGGGGGCAGTACTTC
CAWSHREARGQYF
>TRBJ2-7|few|-|15|TRBV14
TGTGCCAGCAGCCCTTCCGGTGGGAGCGCCTACGAGCAGTACTTC
CASSPSGGSAYEQYF
>TRBJ2-2|many|TRBD1|16|TRBV6-1
TGTGCCAGCAGTGCAGGACAGGGGGGGCGGACCGGGGAGCTGTTTTTT
CASSAGQGGRTGELFF
>TRBJ2-1|-|-|16|TRBV4-2
TGTGCCAGCAGCCCCTCCGTGCCAGCAGGGCCTAATGAGCAGTTCTTC
CASSPSVPAGPNEQFF
>TRBJ2-1|-|-|16|TRBV7-7
TGTGCTAGCAGCTTAGAGTTGTCGGCCGCCTACAATGAGCAGTTCTTC
CASSLELSAAYNEQFF
>TRBJ1-2|many|TRBD1|15|TRBV29-1
TGCAGCGTGGCATCACAGGGGTCTCATTTATATGGCTACACCTTC
CSVASQGSHLYGYTF
>TRBJ1-2|many|TRBD1|16|TRBV4-3
TGCGCCAGCAGCCAGGATACAGGGGGCCCTGCCTATGGCTACACCTTC
CASSQDTGGPAYGYTF
>TRBJ1-2|many|TRBD1|14|TRBV11-2
TGTGCCAGCAGCTTAGAAGGGACAGGTGGCGGGTACACCTTC
CASSLEGTGGGYTF
>TRBJ2-7|-|TRBD2|15|TRBV7-9
TGTGCCAGCAGCTTAGAGGCTAGCGGTTTCTACGAGCAGTACTTC
CASSLEASGFYEQYF
>TRBJ2-5|-|-|17|TRBV20-1
TGCAGTGCTAGGGGACTGCACAGAGACAGGGTTAGGGAGACCCAGTACTTC
CSARGLHRDRVRETQYF
>TRBJ1-5|many|-|15|TRBV7-8
TGTGCCAGCAGCTCCATGGGATTTAGCAATCAGCCCCAGCATTTT
CASSSMGFSNQPQHF
>TRBJ2-1|many|TRBD1|14|TRBV25-1
TGTGCCAGCAGTGAAGGACAGGCCCACAATGAGCAGTTCTTC
CASSEGQAHNEQFF
>TRBJ2-5|-|-|15|TRBV6-1
TGTGCCAGCAGTGTCTCATACGAACCCTGGGAGACCCAGTACTTC
CASSVSYEPWETQYF
>TRBJ2-5|many|TRBD2|15|TRBV2
TGTGCCAGCAGGGCGGGTAGCGGGGTCCAAGAGACCCAGTACTTC
CASRAGSGVQETQYF
>TRBJ1-1|-|TRBD1|14|TRBV18
TGTGCCAGCTCACTGACGACAGGGCAGACTGAAGCTTTCTTT
CASSLTTGQTEAFF
>TRBJ1-2|many|-|13|TRBV12-3/TRBV12-4
TGTGCCACCCGCCGGGCCGGGAGCTATGGCTACACCTTC
CATRRAGSYGYTF
>TRBJ2-5|many|TRBD2|16|TRBV11-2
TGTGCCAGCAGCTTACCAACTAGCGGGTACCAAGAGACCCAGTACTTC
CASSLPTSGYQETQYF
>TRBJ2-5|many|TRBD1|14|TRBV10-2
TGCGCCAGCAGTGAGCCAGACAGGGATAAGACCCAGTACTTC
CASSEPDRDKTQYF
>TRBJ2-2|many|-|18|TRBV12-5
TGTGCTAGTGGTTTGGTACGATCAGGGGGGGTGGCCACCGGGGAGCTGTTTTTT
CASGLVRSGGVATGELFF
>TRBJ2-3|many|-|15|TRBV4-1
TGCGCCAGCAGACAACAGGGCGGGAGCACAGATACGCAGTATTTT
CASRQQGGSTDTQYF
>TRBJ2-1|few|-|12|TRBV29-1
TGCAGCGTTAGAGAAAGGGCCGATGAGCAGTTCTTC
CSVRERADEQFF
>TRBJ1-1|many|-|13|TRBV20-1
TGCAGTGCTAGAGGTCGGGGTGGCACTGAAGCTTTCTTT
CSARGRGGTEAFF
>TRBJ2-7|-|-|14|TRBV6-1
TGTGCCAGCAGCTCGGACACGAAGTCCTACGAGCAGTACTTC
CASSSDTKSYEQYF
>TRBJ1-5|many|-|15|TRBV12-3/TRBV12-4
TGTGCCAGCAGACACGGACAGCTTGGTAATCAGCCCCAGCATTTT
CASRHGQLGNQPQHF
>TRBJ2-5|many|-|16|TRBV28
TGTGCCAGCGCGTGGGGGGCCACTGGGGTCCAAGAGACCCAGTACTTC
CASAWGATGVQETQYF
>TRBJ2-7|many|TRBD2|17|TRBV20-1
TGCAGTGCTAGAGAGACTAGCGGGAGGACTAGCTCCTACGAGCAGTACTTC
CSARETSGRTSSYEQYF
>TRBJ1-2|many|-|15|TRBV7-3
TGTGCCAGCAGCTTGACCTTCGAAGGCGACTATGGCTACACCTTC
CASSLTFEGDYGYTF
>TRBJ1-4|many|-|12|TRBV6-1
TGTGCCAGCAGCCGGGCTAGGGAAAAACTGTTTTTT
CASSRAREKLFF
>TRBJ1-5|many|TRBD1|14|TRBV18
TGTGCCAGCAGCCAGGGACAGGGCAATCAGCCCCAGCATTTT
CASSQGQGNQPQHF
>TRBJ1-5|many|-|14|TRBV19
TGTGCCAGTAGTATCGGAGGGTTAGGACAGCCCCAGCATTTT
CASSIGGLGQPQHF
>TRBJ1-2|few|TRBD1|14|TRBV7-2
TGTGCCAGCAGGGACAGGGATAAGAACTATGGCTACACCTTC
CASRDRDKNYGYTF
>TRBJ2-1|-|-|13|TRBV19
TGTGCCACCGGAGGCCGGGAGACCAATGAGCAGTTCTTC
CATGGRETNEQFF
>TRBJ1-2|few|TRBD1|14|TRBV3-1
TGTGCCAGCAGCCAACGGACAGGGGAAAGTGGCTACACCTTC
CASSQRTGESGYTF
>TRBJ2-3|-|-|17|TRBV7-2
TGTGCCAGCGGCTTAGCTTGGCAGGGCTACGGCACAGATACGCAGTATTTT
CASGLAWQGYGTDTQYF
>TRBJ2-2|-|TRBD2|14|TRBV19
TGTGCCAGTACTTGGACTAGTAACACCGGGGAGCTGTTTTTT
CASTWTSNTGELFF
>TRBJ2-3|-|TRBD2|17|TRBV12-5
TGTGCTAGTGGTTTGGTACCGATGACTAGCGGCACAGATACGCAGTATTTT
CASGLVPMTSGTDTQYF
>TRBJ1-1|many|-|13|TRBV12-3/TRBV12-4
TGTGCCAGCAGGGGGGGGCGGAACACTGAAGCTTTCTTT
CASRGGRNTEAFF
>TRBJ2-2|many|TRBD1|16|TRBV28
TGTGCCAGCGCAACCGACAGGGCGGCGAACACCGGGGAGCTGTTTTTT
CASATDRAANTGELFF
>TRBJ1-1|few|TRBD1|15|TRBV4-3
TGCGCCAGCGGCCGAGTTGGACAGGGTGATACTGAAGCTTTCTTT
CASGRVGQGDTEAFF
>TRBJ2-7|-|TRBD2|16|TRBV3-1
TGTGCCAGCAGCCTTGGACTAGCGGGAGGGCTCGACGAGCAGTACTTC
CASSLGLAGGLDEQYF